The present TCR beta chain was sequenced within a study of blood T cells in healthy people across ages. Study context: The capture of about one barcoded beta molecule per two T cells was achieved by template switching. Study conclusions and caveats: Long-lived donors exceeded aged donors in naive CD4+ cells and diversity. Per-million-T-cell TCR beta diversity fell roughly linearly with age.

The CDR3 spans 15 residues. CDR1 and CDR2 from the germline V gene are SGHTA and FQGNSA. Trimming cost V 0 bases and J 2 bases; bases outside gene matches: 3. Together with a sample-barcoded 5' primer, a J-beta primer mix was included in a second PCR lasting about 7 to 12 cycles. One entry per CDR3 protein, called by TCRdb with MiXCR from the 5' RACE reads. The sample records approximately 800,000 distinct CDR3 sequences, around 34% being singletons. This clonotype was observed a handful of times. Antigen unknown. The specimen was blood. The chain joins TRBV7-2 to TRBJ2-5; 7 nucleotides agree with TRBD2. The receptor comes from a man between 18 and 35 years old in good health. CDR3 sequence reads: CASSLATSIQETQYF. The CDR3 region has the DNA TGTGCCAGCAGCTTAGCGACTAGCATTCAAGAGACCCAGTACTTC.